This is a list of T cell receptor beta chains from one sample in a study of cytomegalovirus exposure and HLA in healthy donors. The assay was immunoSEQ multiplex PCR, and TCRdb's table has in-frame clones only and misses some. The sample shows around 98,000 clones, around nine tenths of them seen only once. The sequencing input was PBMCs. The receptors derive from a woman aged 25 to 45 in good health and CMV-seronegative. The CDR3 runs from the conserved cysteine through the conserved F or W. The D gene is left open where the match is weak. Some rows have no size entry. The others give once, few or many, or a class for an expanded clone.

V gene	D gene	clone size	J gene	CDR3 DNA	CDR3 protein
TRBV6-1	-	-	TRBJ1-2	TGTGCCAGCAAGCAGGAGGTGGGTGGCTACACCTTC	CASKQEVGGYTF
TRBV4-1	-	-	TRBJ1-3	TGCGCCAGCAGCCAAGAACTGAGCACCATCTCTGGAAACACCATATATTTT	CASSQELSTISGNTIYF
TRBV7-9	TRBD1	-	TRBJ2-7	TGTGCCAGCAGCGTCTGGGACAGGGGACGTTCCGAGCAGTACTTC	CASSVWDRGRSEQYF
TRBV5-1	-	-	TRBJ1-1	TGCGCCAGCAGCTTGAGATTGCGGGACACTGAAGCTTTCTTT	CASSLRLRDTEAFF
TRBV2	-	-	TRBJ2-7	TGTGCCAGCAAAGGACTAACCTACTACGAGCAGTACTTC	CASKGLTYYEQYF
TRBV4-2	-	-	TRBJ2-2	TGTGCCAGCAGCCAAGAAGGGGTTAGCGGGGAGCTGTTTTTT	CASSQEGVSGELFF
TRBV7-8	TRBD2	-	TRBJ2-7	TGTGCCAGCAGCTTAGCGAGATTCGCGGGCGGGAGGAGGAACGAGCAGTACTTC	CASSLARFAGGRRNEQYF
TRBV18	-	-	TRBJ2-2	TGTGCCAGCTCACCTAGGGACTTGCGGGGCACCGGGGAGCTGTTTTTT	CASSPRDLRGTGELFF
TRBV5-6	-	many	TRBJ1-1	TGTGCCAGCAGCTCACGGGGTCGAGCTGAAGCTTTCTTT	CASSSRGRAEAFF
TRBV6-5	TRBD1	-	TRBJ2-1	TGTGCCAGCAGTTACATCGGGACAGGTTATTTGAATGAGCAGTTCTTC	CASSYIGTGYLNEQFF